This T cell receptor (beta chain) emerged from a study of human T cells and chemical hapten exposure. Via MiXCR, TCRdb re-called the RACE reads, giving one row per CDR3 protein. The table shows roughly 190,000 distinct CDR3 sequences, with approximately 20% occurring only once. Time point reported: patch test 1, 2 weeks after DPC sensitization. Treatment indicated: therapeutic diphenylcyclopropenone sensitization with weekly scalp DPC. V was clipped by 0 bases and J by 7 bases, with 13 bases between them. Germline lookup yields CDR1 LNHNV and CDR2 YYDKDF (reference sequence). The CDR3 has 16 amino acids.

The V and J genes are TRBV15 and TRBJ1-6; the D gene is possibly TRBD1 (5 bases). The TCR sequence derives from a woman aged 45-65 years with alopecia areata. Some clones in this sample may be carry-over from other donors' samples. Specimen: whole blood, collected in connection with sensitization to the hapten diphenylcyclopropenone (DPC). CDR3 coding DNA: TGTGCCACCAGCAGAGATCCCGGGACGGCAAATTCACCCCTCCACTTT. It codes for CATSRDPGTANSPLHF. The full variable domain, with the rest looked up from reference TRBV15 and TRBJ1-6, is DAMVIQNPRYQVTQFGKPVTLSCSQTLNHNVMYWYQQKSSQAPKLLFHYYDKDFNNEADTPDNFQSRRPNTSFCFLDIRSPGLGDTAMYLCATSRDPGTANSPLHFGNGTRLTVT.